The present entry profiles one T cell receptor beta chain with its context. Measured with immunoSEQ multiplex PCR; TCRdb has only the in-frame clones, and not every one. Found here are about 38,000 clones, about 91% of them singletons; the top ten hold 9.5% to 13%. This specimen belongs to a study of T cell changes during pregnancy in multiple sclerosis. Germline trimming cut 4 bases from V and 2 bases from J; bases unmatched to any gene: 11. The CDR3 length is 16 residues. Per the germline V gene, CDR1 is MNHEY and CDR2 is SMNVEV (reference sequence). The V gene is TRBV27, the J gene TRBJ2-7; TRBD2 matches 7 bases. The TCR was taken from a female donor with multiple sclerosis, enrolled in a pregnancy study. Source: CD8+ T cells from peripheral blood mononuclear cells, taken after pregnancy. The CDR3 coding sequence is TGTGCCAGCAGTTATTTAGGGCTAGCGGCTCCCTACGAGCAGTACTTC. Translating it yields CASSYLGLAAPYEQYF.